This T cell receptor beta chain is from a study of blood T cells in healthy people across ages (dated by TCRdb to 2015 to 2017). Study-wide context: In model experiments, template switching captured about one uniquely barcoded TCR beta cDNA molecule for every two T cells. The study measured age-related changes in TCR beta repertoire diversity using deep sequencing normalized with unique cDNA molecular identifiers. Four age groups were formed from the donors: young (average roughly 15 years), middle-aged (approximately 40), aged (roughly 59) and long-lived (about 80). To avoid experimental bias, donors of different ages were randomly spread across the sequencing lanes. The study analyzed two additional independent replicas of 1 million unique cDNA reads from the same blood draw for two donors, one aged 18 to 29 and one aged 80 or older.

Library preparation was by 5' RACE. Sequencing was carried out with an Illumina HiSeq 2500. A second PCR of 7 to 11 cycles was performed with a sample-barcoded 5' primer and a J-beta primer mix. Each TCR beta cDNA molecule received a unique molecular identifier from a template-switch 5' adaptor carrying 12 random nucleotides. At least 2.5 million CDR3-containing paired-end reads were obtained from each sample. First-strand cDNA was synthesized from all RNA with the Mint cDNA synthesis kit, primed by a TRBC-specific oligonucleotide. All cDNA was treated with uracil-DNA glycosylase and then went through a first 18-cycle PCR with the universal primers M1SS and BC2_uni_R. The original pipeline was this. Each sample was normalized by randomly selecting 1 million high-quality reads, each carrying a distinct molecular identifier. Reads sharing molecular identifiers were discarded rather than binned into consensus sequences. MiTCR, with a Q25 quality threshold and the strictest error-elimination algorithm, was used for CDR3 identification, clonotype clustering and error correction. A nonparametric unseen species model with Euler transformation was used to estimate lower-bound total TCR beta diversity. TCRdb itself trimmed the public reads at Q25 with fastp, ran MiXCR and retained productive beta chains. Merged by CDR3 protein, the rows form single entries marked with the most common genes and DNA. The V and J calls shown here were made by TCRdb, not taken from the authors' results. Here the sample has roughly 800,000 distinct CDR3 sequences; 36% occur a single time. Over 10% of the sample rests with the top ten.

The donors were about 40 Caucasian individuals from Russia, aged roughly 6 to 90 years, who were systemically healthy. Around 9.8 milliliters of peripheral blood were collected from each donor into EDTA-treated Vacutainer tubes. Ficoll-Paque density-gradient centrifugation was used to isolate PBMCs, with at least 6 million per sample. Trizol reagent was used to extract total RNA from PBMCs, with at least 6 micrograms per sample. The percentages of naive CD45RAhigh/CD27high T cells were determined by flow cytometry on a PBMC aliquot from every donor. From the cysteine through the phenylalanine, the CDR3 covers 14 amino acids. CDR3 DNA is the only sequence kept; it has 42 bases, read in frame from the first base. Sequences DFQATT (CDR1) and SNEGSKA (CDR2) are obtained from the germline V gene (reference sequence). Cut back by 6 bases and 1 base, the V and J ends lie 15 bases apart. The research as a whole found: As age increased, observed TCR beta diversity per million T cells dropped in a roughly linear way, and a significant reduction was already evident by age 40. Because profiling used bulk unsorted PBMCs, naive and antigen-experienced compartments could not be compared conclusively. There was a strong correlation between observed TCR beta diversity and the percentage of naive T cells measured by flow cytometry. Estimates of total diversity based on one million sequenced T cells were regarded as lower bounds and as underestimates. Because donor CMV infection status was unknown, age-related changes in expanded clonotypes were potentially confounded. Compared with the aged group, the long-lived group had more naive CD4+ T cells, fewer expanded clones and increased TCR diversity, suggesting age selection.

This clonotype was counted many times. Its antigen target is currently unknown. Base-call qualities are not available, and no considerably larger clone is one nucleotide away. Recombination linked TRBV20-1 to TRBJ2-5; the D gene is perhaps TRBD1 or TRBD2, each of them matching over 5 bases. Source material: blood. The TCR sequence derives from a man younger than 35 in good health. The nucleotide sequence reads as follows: TGCAGTGCGCGCGCAGGGACGGTCCAAGAGACCCAGTACTTC. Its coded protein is CSARAGTVQETQYF.